This T cell receptor beta chain came from a study of T cells in Graves' hyperthyroidism and ophthalmopathy. CDR3 length equals 13 residues. Germline CDR1 and CDR2: SGHTA and FQGTGA. V lost 5 bases and J lost 7, with 15 bases in between. What was amplified from RNA transcripts were TCR beta CDR3 regions. Carried out on the TCR CDR3, a first-round RT-PCR used the HTBI primer set. TCRdb reprocessed the multiplex PCR reads with MiXCR, giving one entry per CDR3 protein. The data hold 550,000 to 800,000 distinct CDR3 sequences, with less than 20% observed a single time. This clonotype was observed a handful of times.

The chain employs TRBV7-3 and TRBJ2-7, with D possibly TRBD1 on 5 matching bases. Input material: blood. The source is a man aged 18 to 30 with Graves' hyperthyroidism. The CDR3 here is CASSPSEAGEQYF. CDR3 bases: TGTGCCAGCAGCCCCAGTGAGGCAGGGGAGCAGTACTTC.